These T cell receptor beta chains were read from a single sample in a study of T-cell reconstitution after alpha-beta-depleted transplantation in children. TCRdb analysed the PCR reads with MiXCR anew, one entry per CDR3 protein. Of almost 500,000 distinct CDR3 sequences listed, roughly a tenth are singletons. The sample was PBMCs, taken before TCRalphabeta/CD19-depleted stem cell transplant. The origin of the receptors is a child aged 2 to 10 with inherited bone marrow failure, due to receive a stem cell transplant. Each CDR3 is given with its conserved first and last residue.

V: TRBV7-2; J: TRBJ1-2; CDR3: CASSLALSGTYTF
V: TRBV30; J: TRBJ2-1; CDR3: CAWSVIGPGNEQFF
V: TRBV9; J: TRBJ2-7; CDR3: CASSQAGSPYEQYF
V: TRBV6-1; J: TRBJ2-1; CDR3: CASTSGGLARYNEQFF
V: TRBV19; J: TRBJ2-7; CDR3: CASSIATGSYEQYF
V: TRBV15; J: TRBJ2-1; CDR3: CATSRREGAEQFF
V: TRBV7-8; J: TRBJ2-4; CDR3: CASSLRLAGGPGGNIQYF
V: TRBV7-6; J: TRBJ2-1; CDR3: CASSLGREPYNEQFF
V: TRBV12-3/TRBV12-4; J: TRBJ2-1; CDR3: CASSNRLAGESYNEQFF
V: TRBV29-1; J: TRBJ2-7; CDR3: CSVRRTSESYEQYF
V: TRBV12-3/TRBV12-4; J: TRBJ2-3; CDR3: CASSGRRGAGDTQYF
V: TRBV4-3; J: TRBJ1-2; CDR3: CASSQDRDRGYYTF
V: TRBV5-1; J: TRBJ1-6; CDR3: CASSLLPDRGNSPLHF
V: TRBV20-1; J: TRBJ1-2; CDR3: CSARQSGGAKFYTF
V: TRBV4-2; J: TRBJ2-1; CDR3: CASSQDPGLYNEQFF
V: TRBV5-5; J: TRBJ2-3; CDR3: CASSPFLVAGVADTQYF
V: TRBV5-1; J: TRBJ2-7; CDR3: CASSLGTGPEQYF
V: TRBV6-5; J: TRBJ2-6; CDR3: CASSYAGTGRPGANVLTF
V: TRBV29-1; J: TRBJ2-5; CDR3: CSVSPGGIKTQYF
V: TRBV7-6; J: TRBJ1-6; CDR3: CASSSGASSPLHF
V: TRBV27; J: TRBJ2-7; CDR3: CASSRPGDYEQYF
V: TRBV7-2; J: TRBJ2-3; CDR3: CASSLDRGSTDTQYF
V: TRBV5-1; J: TRBJ2-1; CDR3: CASSLAEGYNEQFF
V: TRBV24-1; J: TRBJ2-7; CDR3: CATSDSNLGEQYF
V: TRBV12-5; J: TRBJ1-1; CDR3: CASRRQGDTEAFF
V: TRBV5-1; J: TRBJ2-1; CDR3: CASSLVGYNEQFF
V: TRBV19; J: TRBJ1-5; CDR3: CASSMGGNQPQHF
V: TRBV6-1; J: TRBJ2-3; CDR3: CASSATAGSADTQYF
V: TRBV25-1; J: TRBJ1-4; CDR3: CASSEWGTANEKLFF
V: TRBV7-2; J: TRBJ2-7; CDR3: CASSLVGPAYAQYF
V: TRBV7-2; J: TRBJ2-7; CDR3: CASTIAGGLGEQYF
V: TRBV4-3; J: TRBJ2-4; CDR3: CASSQIYRDRKNIQYF
V: TRBV11-2; J: TRBJ2-1; CDR3: CASRPRTGAEWDEQFF
V: TRBV5-8; J: TRBJ2-2; CDR3: CASRGGRKLFF
V: TRBV27; J: TRBJ2-7; CDR3: CASSLQASYEQYF
V: TRBV28; J: TRBJ1-3; CDR3: CASSLTVSSGNTIYF
V: TRBV28; J: TRBJ2-4; CDR3: CASTPEERMLAKNIQYF
V: TRBV5-1; J: TRBJ2-7; CDR3: CASSLVAGGNYEQYF
V: TRBV20-1; J: TRBJ2-2; CDR3: CSARDLTGELFF
V: TRBV4-3; J: TRBJ1-1; CDR3: CASSQDPRGLNTEAFF
V: TRBV29-1; J: TRBJ2-3; CDR3: CSAGTGVSDTQYF